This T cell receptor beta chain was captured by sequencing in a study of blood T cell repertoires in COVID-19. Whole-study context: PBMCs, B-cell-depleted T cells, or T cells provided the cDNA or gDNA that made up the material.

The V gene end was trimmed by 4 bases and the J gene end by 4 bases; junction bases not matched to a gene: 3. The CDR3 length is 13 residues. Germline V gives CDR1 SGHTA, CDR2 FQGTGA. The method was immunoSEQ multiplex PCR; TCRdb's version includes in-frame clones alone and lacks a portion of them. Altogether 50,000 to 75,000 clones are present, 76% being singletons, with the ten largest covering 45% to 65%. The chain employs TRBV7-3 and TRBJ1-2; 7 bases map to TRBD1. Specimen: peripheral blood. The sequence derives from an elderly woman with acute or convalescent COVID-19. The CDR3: CASSSGQVYGYTF. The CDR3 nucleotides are TGTGCCAGCAGCTCCGGACAGGTCTATGGCTACACCTTC.